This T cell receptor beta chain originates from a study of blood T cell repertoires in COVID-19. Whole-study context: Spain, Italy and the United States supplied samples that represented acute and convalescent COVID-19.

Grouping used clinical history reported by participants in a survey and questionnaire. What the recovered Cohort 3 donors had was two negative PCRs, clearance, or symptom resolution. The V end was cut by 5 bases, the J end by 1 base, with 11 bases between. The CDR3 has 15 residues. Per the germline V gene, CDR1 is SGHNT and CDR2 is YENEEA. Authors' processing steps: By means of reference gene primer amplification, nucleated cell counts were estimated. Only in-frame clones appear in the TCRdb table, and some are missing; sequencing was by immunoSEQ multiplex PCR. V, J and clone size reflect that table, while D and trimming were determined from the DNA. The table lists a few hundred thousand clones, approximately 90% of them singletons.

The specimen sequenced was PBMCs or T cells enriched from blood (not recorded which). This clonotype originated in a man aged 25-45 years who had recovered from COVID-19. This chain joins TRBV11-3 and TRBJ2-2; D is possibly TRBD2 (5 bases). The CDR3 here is CASSPQAGNTGELFF. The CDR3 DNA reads TGTGCCAGCAGCCCCCAGGCGGGGAACACCGGGGAGCTGTTTTTT.